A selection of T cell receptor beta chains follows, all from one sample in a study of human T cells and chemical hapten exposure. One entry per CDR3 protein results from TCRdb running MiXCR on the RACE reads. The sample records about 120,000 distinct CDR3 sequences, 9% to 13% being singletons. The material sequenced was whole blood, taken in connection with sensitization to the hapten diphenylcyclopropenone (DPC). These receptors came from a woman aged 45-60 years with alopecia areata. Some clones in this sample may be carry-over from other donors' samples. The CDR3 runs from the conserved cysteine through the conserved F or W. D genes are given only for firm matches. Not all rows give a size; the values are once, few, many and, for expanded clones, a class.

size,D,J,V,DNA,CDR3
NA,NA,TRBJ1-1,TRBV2,TGTGCCAGCAGTGAAAATGGACACGAGAACACTGAAGCTTTCTTT,CASSENGHENTEAFF
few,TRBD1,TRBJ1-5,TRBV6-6,TGTGCCAGCAGATTGGGACAGGGGGCCCTCGGGCAGCCCCAGCATTTT,CASRLGQGALGQPQHF
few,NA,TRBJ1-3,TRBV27,TGTGCCAGCAGTCTTGACAGGAGCTCTGGAAACACCATATATTTT,CASSLDRSSGNTIYF
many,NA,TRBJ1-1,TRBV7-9,TGTGCCAGCAGCTTAGTCAACAGGAACACTGAAGCTTTCTTT,CASSLVNRNTEAFF
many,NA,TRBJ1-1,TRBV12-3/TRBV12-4,TGTGCCAGCAGTTTATTGGGAGCTAACACTGAAGCTTTCTTT,CASSLLGANTEAFF
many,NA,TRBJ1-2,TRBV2,TGTGCCAGCAGTGAATGGGCAGGCTATGGCTACACCTTC,CASSEWAGYGYTF
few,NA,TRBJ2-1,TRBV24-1,TGTGCCACCAGTACCCGTGGGGATGAGCAGTTCTTC,CATSTRGDEQFF
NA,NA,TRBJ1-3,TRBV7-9,TGTGCCAGCAGCTTAATCCCGAGCTCTGGAAACACCATATATTTT,CASSLIPSSGNTIYF
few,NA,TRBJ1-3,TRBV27,TGTGCCAGCAGTTTGGGGCTCAACTCTGGAAACACCATATATTTT,CASSLGLNSGNTIYF
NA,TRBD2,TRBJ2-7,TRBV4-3,TGCGCCAGCAGCCAAGATCGGCGGGGGGGGTACGAGCAGTACTTC,CASSQDRRGGYEQYF
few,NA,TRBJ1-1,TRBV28,TGTGCCAGCAGTTTATACCCTGAAGCTTTCTTT,CASSLYPEAFF
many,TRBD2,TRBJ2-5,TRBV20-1,TGCAGTGCTAGCCTGACTAGCGGGGGAGCCAGGACCCAGTACTTC,CSASLTSGGARTQYF
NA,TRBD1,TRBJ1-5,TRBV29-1,TGCAGCGTCGGACAGGGGGATAATCAGCCCCAGCATTTT,CSVGQGDNQPQHF
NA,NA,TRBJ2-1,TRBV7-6,TGTGCCAGCAGCTTATATCTCCGAGATGAGCAGTTCTTC,CASSLYLRDEQFF
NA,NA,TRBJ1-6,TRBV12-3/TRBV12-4,TGTGCCAGCAGTTATGCAGCGGGGGCTTCACCCCTCCACTTT,CASSYAAGASPLHF
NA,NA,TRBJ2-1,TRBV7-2,TGTGCCAGCAGCCAAGACTTTTGGGGATCGGATGAGCAGTTCTTC,CASSQDFWGSDEQFF
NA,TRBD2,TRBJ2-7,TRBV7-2,TGTGCCAGCAGCTTAGGGACTAGGGGCGAGCAGTACTTC,CASSLGTRGEQYF
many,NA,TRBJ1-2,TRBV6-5,TGTGCCAGCAGTTACGGACAAGGCTACACCTTC,CASSYGQGYTF
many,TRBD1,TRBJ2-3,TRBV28,TGTGCCAGCTCCGGGACAGCCTACACAGATACGCAGTATTTT,CASSGTAYTDTQYF
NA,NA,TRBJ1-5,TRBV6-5,TGTGCCAGCAGTCGACCCGATCAGCCCCAGCATTTT,CASSRPDQPQHF
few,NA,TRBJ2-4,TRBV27,TGTGCCAGCAGTTTAATTCCGAGGCCGGGCGCCAAAAACATTCAGTACTTC,CASSLIPRPGAKNIQYF
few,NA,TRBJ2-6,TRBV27,TGTGCCAGCAGTTTTATTTCTGGGGCCAACGTCCTGACTTTC,CASSFISGANVLTF
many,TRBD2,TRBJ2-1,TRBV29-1,TGCAGCGTTAGCCTAGCGGGAGGGACGAATGAGCAGTTCTTC,CSVSLAGGTNEQFF
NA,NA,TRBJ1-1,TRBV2,TGTGCCAGCACGGGGCAGGTTAAGAACACTGAAGCTTTCTTT,CASTGQVKNTEAFF
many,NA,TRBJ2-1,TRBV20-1,TGCAGTCCGGGGGCGAGCTCCTACAATGAGCAGTTCTTC,CSPGASSYNEQFF
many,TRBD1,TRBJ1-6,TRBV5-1,TGCGCCAGCAAACCGGGACAGGGGAAGGAGTCACCCCTCCACTTT,CASKPGQGKESPLHF
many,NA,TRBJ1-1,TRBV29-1,TGCAGCGTTGAAGATGGAGGGGGGATGAACACTGAAGCTTTCTTT,CSVEDGGGMNTEAFF
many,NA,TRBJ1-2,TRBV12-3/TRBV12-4,TGTGCCAGCAGCCCTACCAGATCCCCTCACTATGGCTACACCTTC,CASSPTRSPHYGYTF
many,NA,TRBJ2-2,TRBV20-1,TGCAGTGCTATGGATGGGGCAGGGATGCGTTTAAACACCGGGGAGCTGTTTTTT,CSAMDGAGMRLNTGELFF
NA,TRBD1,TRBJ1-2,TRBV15,TGTGCCACCAGTGACCGGACAGGGCTAAGTGGCTACACCTTC,CATSDRTGLSGYTF
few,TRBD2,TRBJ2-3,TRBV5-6,TGTGCCAGCAGCTTGTTTCTAGCGGGACTCCTTAAAGATGGAACAGATACGCAGTATTTT,CASSLFLAGLLKDGTDTQYF
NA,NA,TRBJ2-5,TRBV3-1,TGTGCCAGCAGCCAAGGTGTCAGGCCTGAGACCCAGTACTTC,CASSQGVRPETQYF
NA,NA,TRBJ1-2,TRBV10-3,TGTGCCATCAGTGATCCTGATGATGAGGACCCCAATCCCCGCGCGATAGGCGGCTACACCTTC,CAISDPDDEDPNPRAIGGYTF
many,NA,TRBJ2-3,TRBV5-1,TGCGCCAGCAGCTCTCGGGGTTTAGATACGCAGTATTTT,CASSSRGLDTQYF
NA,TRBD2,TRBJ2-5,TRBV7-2,TGTGCCAGCAGCCCAAGACTAGCGGGAGGGGTGGAGACCCAGTACTTC,CASSPRLAGGVETQYF
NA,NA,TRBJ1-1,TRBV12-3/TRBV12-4,TGTGCCAGCAGTTTGTCTCAGCTGGGCCGAGCTTTCTTT,CASSLSQLGRAFF
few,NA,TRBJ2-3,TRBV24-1,TGTGCCACCAGTGATCAAAACAGGGTTACAGATACGCAGTATTTT,CATSDQNRVTDTQYF
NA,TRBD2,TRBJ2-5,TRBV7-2,TGTGCCAGCAGCTTAGACGTTCTAGCGGGGGGAATGAAGACCCAGTACTTC,CASSLDVLAGGMKTQYF
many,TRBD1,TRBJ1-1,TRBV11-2,TGTGCCAGCAGCTTAGTGGTCAGGGGGAGACACATGAACACTGAAGCTTTCTTT,CASSLVVRGRHMNTEAFF
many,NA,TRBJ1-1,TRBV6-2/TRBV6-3,TGTGCCAGCAGTTACTCGAAGGGTAAGGGACCGACTGAAGCTTTCTTT,CASSYSKGKGPTEAFF
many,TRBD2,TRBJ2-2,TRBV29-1,TGCAGCGTTGCGGGGGGTCGGGAGCTGTTTTTT,CSVAGGRELFF
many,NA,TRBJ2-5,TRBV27,TGTGCCAGCAGTTTAAAGGGCCCAGAGACCCAGTACTTC,CASSLKGPETQYF
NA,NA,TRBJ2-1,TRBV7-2,TGTGCCAGCAGCTTAGCAGGGTACAATGAGTTCTTC,CASSLAGYNEFF
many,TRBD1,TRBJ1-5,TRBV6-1,TGTGCCAGCAGTGTCCACAGGGGTCAGCCCCAGCATTTT,CASSVHRGQPQHF
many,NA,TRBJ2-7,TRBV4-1,TGCGCCAGCAGCCAAGTAGGTGTATATGACTACGAGCAGTACTTC,CASSQVGVYDYEQYF